In its sample, the clone carrying this T cell receptor (beta chain) ranks as medium-sized. Its specificity is not known. The data were taken from a study of cytomegalovirus exposure and HLA in healthy donors. PCR amplification relied on 60 Vbeta primers (plus 13 Jbeta primers). Libraries were prepared by immunoSEQ multiplex PCR; TCRdb keeps only in-frame clonotypes and omits some of them. Among around 63,000 clones listed, 70% to 85% were seen once. Donors likely had unrecorded immune exposures despite being nominally healthy when sampled. This CDR3 is 12 amino acids long. Germline lookup yields CDR1 MNHEY and CDR2 SVGAGI. V dropped 5 bases and J dropped 6 bases, with 10 bases sitting between them. Study results and caveats: Data from an earlier analysis indicated that most TCR beta V segments were productive either about 90% or about 30% of the time. More clonal expansion characterized HLA-associated TCR beta chains than equally common others in a later analysis. A later analysis associated under 20,000 TCR beta sequences with HLA alleles at a 0.05 false discovery rate.

The TCR originated in a man aged 55 to 70 in good health and CMV-seropositive. The J gene is TRBJ1-2, the V gene TRBV6-5; D gene unclear. The sequenced sample was PBMCs. CDR3: CASSTGGDGYTF. CDR3 bases: TGTGCCAGCAGTACGGGAGGCGATGGCTACACCTTC.